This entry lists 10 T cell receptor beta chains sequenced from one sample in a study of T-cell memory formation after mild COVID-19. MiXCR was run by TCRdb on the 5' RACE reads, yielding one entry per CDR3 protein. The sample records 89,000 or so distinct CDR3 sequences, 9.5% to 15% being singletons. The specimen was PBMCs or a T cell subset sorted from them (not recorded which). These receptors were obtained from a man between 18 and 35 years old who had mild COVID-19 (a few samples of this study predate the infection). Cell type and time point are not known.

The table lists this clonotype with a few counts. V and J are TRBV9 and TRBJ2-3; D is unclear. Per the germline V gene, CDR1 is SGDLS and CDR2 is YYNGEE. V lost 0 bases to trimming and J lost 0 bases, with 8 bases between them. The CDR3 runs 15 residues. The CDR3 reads CASSVDQPSTDTQYF. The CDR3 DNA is TGTGCCAGCAGCGTAGATCAGCCTAGCACAGATACGCAGTATTTT.

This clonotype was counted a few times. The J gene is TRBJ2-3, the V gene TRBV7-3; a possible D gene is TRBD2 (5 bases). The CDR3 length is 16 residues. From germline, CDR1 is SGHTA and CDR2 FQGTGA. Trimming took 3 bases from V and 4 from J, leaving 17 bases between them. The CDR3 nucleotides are TGTGCCAGCAGCTTGGACCCAACGGGGTTAGCAGATACGCAGTATTTT. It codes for CASSLDPTGLADTQYF.

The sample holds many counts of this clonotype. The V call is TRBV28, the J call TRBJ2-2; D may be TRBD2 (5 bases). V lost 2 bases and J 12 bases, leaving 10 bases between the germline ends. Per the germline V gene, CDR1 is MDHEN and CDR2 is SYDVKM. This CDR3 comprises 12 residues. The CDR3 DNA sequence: TGTGCCAGCAGTTTAGGTCGGGGTCAGCTGTTTTTT. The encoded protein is CASSLGRGQLFF.

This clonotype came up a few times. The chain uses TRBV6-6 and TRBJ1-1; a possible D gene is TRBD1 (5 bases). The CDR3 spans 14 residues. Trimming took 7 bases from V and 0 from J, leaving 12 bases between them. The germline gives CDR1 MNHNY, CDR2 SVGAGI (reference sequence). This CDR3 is CASTGQGMNTEAFF. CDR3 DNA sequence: TGTGCCAGCACCGGCCAGGGTATGAACACTGAAGCTTTCTTT.

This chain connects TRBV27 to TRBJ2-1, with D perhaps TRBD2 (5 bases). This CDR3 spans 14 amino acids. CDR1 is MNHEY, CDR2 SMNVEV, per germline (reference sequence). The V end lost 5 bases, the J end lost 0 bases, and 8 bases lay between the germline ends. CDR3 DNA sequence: TGTGCCAGCAGTGGGGAGAGCTCCTACAATGAGCAGTTCTTC. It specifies CASSGESSYNEQFF.

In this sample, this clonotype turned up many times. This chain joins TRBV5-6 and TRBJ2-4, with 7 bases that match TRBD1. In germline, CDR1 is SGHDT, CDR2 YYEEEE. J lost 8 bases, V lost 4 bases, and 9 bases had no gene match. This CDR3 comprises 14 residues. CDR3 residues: CASSPTGQGYIQYF. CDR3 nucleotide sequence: TGTGCCAGCAGCCCGACAGGGCAGGGATACATTCAGTACTTC.

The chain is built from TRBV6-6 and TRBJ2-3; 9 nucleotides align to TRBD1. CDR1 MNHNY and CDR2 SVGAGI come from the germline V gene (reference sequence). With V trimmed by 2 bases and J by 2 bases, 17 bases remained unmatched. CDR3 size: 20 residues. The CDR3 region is CASSYPAGGSGTGLTDTQYF. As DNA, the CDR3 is TGTGCCAGCAGTTACCCAGCCGGGGGGTCAGGGACAGGGCTCACAGATACGCAGTATTTT.

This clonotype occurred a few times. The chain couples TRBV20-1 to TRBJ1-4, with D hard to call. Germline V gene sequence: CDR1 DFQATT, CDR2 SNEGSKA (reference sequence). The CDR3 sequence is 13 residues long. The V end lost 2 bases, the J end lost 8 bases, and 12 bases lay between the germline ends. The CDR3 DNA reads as TGCAGTGCTAGACCGGGCGGATCCGAAAAACTGTTTTTT. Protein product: CSARPGGSEKLFF.

DNA for the CDR3: TGTGCCAGCACCGAGAGGTCCAATGAGCAGTTCTTC. Translated: CASTERSNEQFF. The chain combines TRBV6-2 or TRBV6-3 with TRBJ2-1; D ambiguous. V gave up 7 bases and J gave up 6 bases, with 10 bases separating them. The CDR3 loop spans 12 amino acids. In germline, CDR1 is MNHEY, CDR2 SVGEGT.

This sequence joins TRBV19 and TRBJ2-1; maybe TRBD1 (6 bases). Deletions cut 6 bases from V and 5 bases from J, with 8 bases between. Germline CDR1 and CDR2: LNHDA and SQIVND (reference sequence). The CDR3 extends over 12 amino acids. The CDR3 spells CASRNRDNEQFF. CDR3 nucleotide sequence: TGTGCCAGTAGGAACAGGGACAATGAGCAGTTCTTC. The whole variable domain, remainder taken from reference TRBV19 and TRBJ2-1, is DGGITQSPKYLFRKEGQNVTLSCEQNLNHDAMYWYRQDPGQGLRLIYYSQIVNDFQKGDIAEGYSVSREKKESFPLTVTSAQKNPTAFYLCASRNRDNEQFFGPGTRLTVL.